These 21 T cell receptor beta chains were all obtained from the same sample, sequenced in a study of response to subunit inactivated influenza vaccine. TCRdb passed the RT-PCR reads through MiXCR, listing each CDR3 protein once. The sample records some 640,000 distinct CDR3 sequences, approximately 14% being singletons. This specimen consisted of PBMCs from blood, obtained 14 to 15 days before vaccination. The receptors stem from a man aged 50 to 59 who received an inactivated influenza vaccine.

This chain connects TRBV11-2 to TRBJ2-2; D gene unclear. CDR3 length: 13 residues. The ends were cut back, 1 base at V and 6 bases at J, with 6 bases in the middle. Per the germline V gene, CDR1 is SGHAT and CDR2 is FQNNGV. The CDR3 coding sequence is TGTGCCAGCAGCTTAGTCATTCCCGGGGAGCTGTTTTTT. This sequence encodes CASSLVIPGELFF.

V and J are TRBV12-3 or TRBV12-4 and TRBJ1-4, with TRBD1 matching over 8 bases. CDR3 length: 15 amino acids. Trimming at V came to 5 bases and at J to 4 bases, leaving 6 bases not matched to a gene. CDR3 DNA sequence: TGTGCCAGCAGTCAGAGACAGGGGCTTAATGAAAAACTGTTTTTT. This sequence encodes CASSQRQGLNEKLFF.

A few counts support this clonotype. V gene TRBV7-2 combines with J gene TRBJ2-1; 8 nucleotides align to TRBD1. Germline CDR1 reads SGHTA; CDR2 reads FQGNSA. V lost 3 bases and J lost 7; bases outside the gene matches: 8. The CDR3 contains 15 residues. Here the CDR3 DNA reads TGTGCCAGCAGCTTTTTTGCCTACAGGGGGAATGAGCAGTTCTTC. Protein sequence: CASSFFAYRGNEQFF.

There are a few counts of this clonotype. This chain joins TRBV29-1 and TRBJ2-1, with TRBD1 as a possible D gene (5 bases). Trimming shortened V by 3 bases and J by 3 bases, and 15 bases separated the two germline ends. The germline V gene has CDR1 SQVTM and CDR2 ANQGSEA. The CDR3 has 15 residues. This CDR3 reads CSVDKGRGNYNEQFF. The CDR3 region has the DNA TGCAGCGTTGATAAGGGGCGCGGAAACTACAATGAGCAGTTCTTC.

Only a few counts were recorded for this clonotype. The chain uses TRBV5-1 and TRBJ1-1, with D maybe TRBD1 (5 bases). CDR1 is SGHRS and CDR2 is YFSETQ in the germline V gene. Trimming removed 4 bases at V and 0 bases at J, with 28 bases between. CDR3 size: 20 residues. The CDR3 region is CASSPGIRDPKTGLNTEAFF. In DNA form, the CDR3 reads TGCGCCAGCAGCCCAGGAATCCGGGACCCAAAAACGGGGTTGAACACTGAAGCTTTCTTT.

This clonotype was counted between two and nine times. V usage is TRBV5-6 and J usage is TRBJ2-1; TRBD2 matches 8 bases. Germline assignment: CDR1 SGHDT and CDR2 YYEEEE. This CDR3 contains 15 residues. Losses at the gene ends were 0 bases for V and 7 bases for J; bases not matched to a gene: 6. CDR3 loop: CASSLALAGDNEQFF. The CDR3 DNA is TGTGCCAGCAGCTTGGCTCTAGCGGGCGATAATGAGCAGTTCTTC.

This clonotype was observed a handful of times. V is TRBV6-2 or TRBV6-3 and J is TRBJ1-1, with TRBD1 identical over 7 bases. This CDR3 is 13 amino acids long. Unmatched junction bases numbered 6, after V lost 6 bases and J lost 5 bases. The germline V gene encodes CDR1 MNHEY and CDR2 SVGEGT. The CDR3 spells CASSPDRETEAFF. The CDR3 DNA reads as TGTGCCAGCAGCCCTGACAGGGAGACTGAAGCTTTCTTT.

This clonotype has only a few counts. The chain couples TRBV7-2 to TRBJ2-1; D ambiguous. The CDR3 sequence is 15 residues long. Trimming pared 1 base from V and 7 bases from J, leaving 14 bases between. Looked up from germline, CDR1 is SGHTA and CDR2 is FQGNSA. DNA for the CDR3: TGTGCCAGCAGCTTAGAAGGTAGCTTCGGGAATGAGCAGTTCTTC. This codes for CASSLEGSFGNEQFF.

In this sample, this clonotype turned up a few times. The V gene is TRBV28, the J gene TRBJ2-7; 9 nucleotides line up with TRBD1. V lost 7 bases and J lost 2; bases outside the gene matches: 6. CDR3 length: 14 amino acids. Germline V gene sequence: CDR1 MDHEN, CDR2 SYDVKM. CDR3 bases: TGTGCCAGCACCGAGACAGGGGGGGCCTACGAGCAGTACTTC. This encodes CASTETGGAYEQYF. Drawing the rest from reference TRBV28 and TRBJ2-7, the complete variable domain is DVKVTQSSRYLVKRTGEKVFLECVQDMDHENMFWYRQDPGLGLRLIYFSYDVKMKEKGDIPEGYSVSREKKERFSLILESASTNQTSMYLCASTETGGAYEQYFGPGTRLTVT.

The genes are TRBV7-2 and TRBJ2-3; 9 nucleotides agree with TRBD2. Germline lookup yields CDR1 SGHTA and CDR2 FQGNSA. The CDR3 covers 15 residues. V lost 2 bases and J lost 8; bases outside the gene matches: 8. The CDR3 spells CASSLTLRGGVTQYF. The CDR3, as DNA: TGTGCCAGCAGCTTAACTTTGCGGGGGGGCGTTACGCAGTATTTT.

The chain has TRBV25-1 and TRBJ2-3; maybe TRBD2 (5 bases). V was pared by 2 bases and J by 0 bases, with 6 bases between. This CDR3 has 14 amino acids. Looked up from germline, CDR1 is MGHDK and CDR2 is SYGVNS. DNA for the CDR3: TGTGCCAGCAGTGAAGAGCGGAGCACAGATACGCAGTATTTT. Translation gives CASSEERSTDTQYF.

This rearrangement joins TRBV5-1 to TRBJ1-4, with D perhaps TRBD1 (6 bases). The V end was cut by 0 bases, the J end by 5 bases, with 23 bases between. The CDR3 length is 19 residues. CDR1 and CDR2 from the germline V gene are SGHRS and YFSETQ. Here the CDR3 DNA reads TGCGCCAGCAGCTTGGGGTCAGGGGCCGCCCGAAAGTTGAATGAAAAACTGTTTTTT. This sequence encodes CASSLGSGAARKLNEKLFF.

This clonotype showed up just a few times. The chain is built from TRBV2 and TRBJ2-2, with D hard to call. The V and J ends lost 1 base and 6 bases respectively, with 12 bases between them. The CDR3 sequence is 15 residues long. The germline V gene has CDR1 SNHLY and CDR2 FYNNEI. CDR3 DNA: TGTGCCAGCAGTGAAGAACCCCATGGATCCGGGGAGCTGTTTTTT. The encoded protein is CASSEEPHGSGELFF.

The V call is TRBV3-1, the J call TRBJ2-7; TRBD1 might be the D (5 bases). This CDR3 has 14 amino acids. CDR1 is LGHDT, CDR2 YNNKEL, per germline (reference sequence). V gave up 0 bases and J gave up 6 bases, with 12 bases separating them. CDR3 residues: CASSQEAGKGEQYF. CDR3 coding DNA: TGTGCCAGCAGCCAAGAGGCAGGGAAGGGCGAGCAGTACTTC.

This clonotype showed up many times. The rearrangement joins TRBV20-1 to TRBJ2-1; 9 positions match TRBD2. The CDR3 length is 16 residues. V lost 0 bases and J lost 0; bases outside the gene matches: 3. Germline V gene data show CDR1 as DFQATT and CDR2 as SNEGSKA (reference sequence). The CDR3 sequence is CSAREVAGDSYNEQFF. As DNA, the CDR3 is TGCAGTGCTAGAGAAGTAGCGGGAGACTCCTACAATGAGCAGTTCTTC.

This clonotype showed up just a few times. The chain employs TRBV29-1 and TRBJ2-1; perhaps D is TRBD1 or TRBD2 (6 bases each). Germline CDR1 is SQVTM and CDR2 is ANQGSEA. Trimming stripped 5 bases from V and 0 bases from J, with 17 bases between. The CDR3 is made up of 16 amino acids. The DNA for the CDR3 is TGCAGCGTTTTAAGTAGGGGGGACTCCTCCTACAATGAGCAGTTCTTC. This translates into CSVLSRGDSSYNEQFF.

This clonotype showed up just a few times. The V and J genes are TRBV20-1 and TRBJ1-1; D not resolved. V lost 1 base and J lost 4, with 19 bases in between. The germline V gene has CDR1 DFQATT and CDR2 SNEGSKA (reference sequence). The CDR3 runs to 16 residues. CDR3 region: CSARGIGRSVVTEAFF. Here the CDR3 DNA reads TGCAGTGCTAGAGGAATCGGGAGGTCAGTAGTCACTGAAGCTTTCTTT.

The chain joins TRBV5-1 to TRBJ2-4; TRBD1 matches 8 bases. The CDR3 contains 18 residues. CDR1 and CDR2 (germline): SGHRS, YFSETQ. V lost 0 bases to trimming and J lost 3 bases; unmatched junction nucleotides: 11. The CDR3 reads CASSLVVQGVKDKNIQYF. Written as DNA, the CDR3 is TGCGCCAGCAGCTTGGTGGTACAGGGGGTTAAGGACAAAAACATTCAGTACTTC.

This clonotype has more than one count but fewer than ten. The chain carries TRBV6-5 and TRBJ2-6; perhaps TRBD2 as D (5 bases). CDR1 is MNHEY, CDR2 SVGAGI, per germline. Trimming left V 2 bases short and J 4 bases short, with 15 bases between. The CDR3 runs to 17 residues. The CDR3 nucleotides are TGTGCCAGCAGTTACGGCCCCCGGGGAAACGGGGCCAACGTCCTGACTTTC. It translates to CASSYGPRGNGANVLTF.

This clonotype has more than one count but fewer than ten. The rearrangement joins TRBV3-1 to TRBJ2-1, with TRBD2 matching over 10 bases. Germline lookup yields CDR1 LGHDT and CDR2 YNNKEL (reference sequence). The CDR3 is 16 amino acids. Germline trimming cut 4 bases from V and 4 bases from J; bases unmatched to any gene: 7. CDR3 bases: TGTGCCAGCAGCCTCGTAGGACTAGCGGAGTACAATGAGCAGTTCTTC. It yields the protein CASSLVGLAEYNEQFF.

This clonotype has ten or more counts. The rearrangement uses TRBV7-2 and TRBJ2-7; D is possibly TRBD1 (6 bases). CDR3 length: 15 amino acids. V was cut by 2 bases and J by 0 bases, with 11 bases left in between. The germline gives CDR1 SGHTA, CDR2 FQGNSA. CDR3 sequence: CASSLTTGTSYEQYF. The CDR3 region has the DNA TGTGCCAGCAGCTTAACGACAGGTACCTCCTACGAGCAGTACTTC.